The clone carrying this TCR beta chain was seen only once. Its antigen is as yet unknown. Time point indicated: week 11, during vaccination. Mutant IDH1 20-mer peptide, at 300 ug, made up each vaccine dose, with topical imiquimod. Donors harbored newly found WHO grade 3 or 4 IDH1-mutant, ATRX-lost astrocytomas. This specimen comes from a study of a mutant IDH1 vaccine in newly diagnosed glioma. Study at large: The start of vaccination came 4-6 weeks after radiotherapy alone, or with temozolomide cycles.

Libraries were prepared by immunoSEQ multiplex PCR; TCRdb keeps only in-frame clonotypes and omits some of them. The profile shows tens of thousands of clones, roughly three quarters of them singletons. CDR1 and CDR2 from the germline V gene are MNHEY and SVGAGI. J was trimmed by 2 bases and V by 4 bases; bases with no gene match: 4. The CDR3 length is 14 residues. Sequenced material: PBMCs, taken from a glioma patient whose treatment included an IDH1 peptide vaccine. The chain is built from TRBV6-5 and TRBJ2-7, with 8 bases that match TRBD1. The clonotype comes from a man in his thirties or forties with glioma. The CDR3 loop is CASSFRDRTYEQYF. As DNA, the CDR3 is TGTGCCAGCAGTTTCCGGGACAGGACCTACGAGCAGTACTTC.